This passage covers 14 T cell receptor beta chains from one sample sequenced in a study of blood T cell repertoires in COVID-19. The method was immunoSEQ multiplex PCR; TCRdb's version includes in-frame clones alone and lacks a portion of them. The table records 100,000 to 150,000 clones, under 85% of them present only once. The sequenced sample was peripheral blood. The receptors were gathered from a man aged 35-49 years with active or convalescent COVID-19.

The chain combines TRBV27 with TRBJ2-3, with 7 bases aligning to TRBD1. The V and J ends lost 5 bases and 0 bases, in that order; junction bases with no gene match: 8. CDR1 and CDR2 from the germline V gene are MNHEY and SMNVEV (reference sequence). CDR3 size: 16 residues. The CDR3 DNA is TGTGCCAGCAGTGCCCAGACAGGGCCTAGCACAGATACGCAGTATTTT. Translating it yields CASSAQTGPSTDTQYF.

The rearrangement uses TRBV19 and TRBJ1-6, with D maybe TRBD1 (5 bases). Germline V gene data show CDR1 as LNHDA and CDR2 as SQIVND (reference sequence). Between the trimmed V and J ends, which lost 5 bases and 8 bases, there was a span of 19 bases. The CDR3 consists of 16 residues. The CDR3 here is CASSGGSQGLYSPLHF. In DNA form, the CDR3 reads TGTGCCAGTAGTGGCGGGAGCCAGGGCTTATATTCACCCCTCCACTTT.

This sequence joins TRBV5-6 and TRBJ2-7; 11 bases map to TRBD1. Germline CDR1 and CDR2: SGHDT and YYEEEE. There are 14 residues in the CDR3. Losses at the gene ends were 3 bases for V and 3 bases for J; bases not matched to a gene: 2. CDR3 in amino acids: CASSWTGGDYEQYF. CDR3 bases: TGTGCCAGCAGCTGGACAGGGGGCGACTACGAGCAGTACTTC.

CDR3 nucleotides: TGTGCCTGGAGTCACAGGGGTCCGGAGACCCAGTACTTC. Amino acid sequence: CAWSHRGPETQYF. V is TRBV30 and J is TRBJ2-5; 7 bases align to TRBD1. After removal of 2 bases from V and 5 bases from J, the junction contained 5 bases not matched to a gene. The CDR3 is made up of 13 amino acids. CDR1 is GTSNPN and CDR2 is SVGIG in the germline V gene (reference sequence).

The chain combines TRBV5-1 with TRBJ2-7, with 7 bases matching TRBD1. Germline CDR1 reads SGHRS; CDR2 reads YFSETQ. V was clipped by 4 bases and J by 2 bases; unmatched bases: 6. The CDR3 is 14 residues long. The CDR3 spells CASSLGQVTYEQYF. CDR3 bases: TGCGCCAGCAGCCTCGGACAGGTTACCTACGAGCAGTACTTC.

The chain uses TRBV7-2 and TRBJ1-5, with 7 nucleotides matching TRBD1. V was pared by 5 bases and J by 5 bases, with 3 bases of the junction left unmatched. This CDR3 spans 13 amino acids. Germline values: CDR1 SGHTA, CDR2 FQGNSA. In nucleotides, the CDR3 is TGTGCCAGCAGCCCAGGGGGATATCAGCCCCAGCATTTT. Protein: CASSPGGYQPQHF.

The chain carries TRBV29-1 and TRBJ1-2; D perhaps matches TRBD1 (5 bases). The CDR3 is 13 amino acids. V shed 3 bases and J shed 2 bases, with 10 bases lying between them. Germline values: CDR1 SQVTM, CDR2 ANQGSEA. DNA for the CDR3: TGCAGCGTTGATATCCAGGGAAACTATGGCTACACCTTC. Translated: CSVDIQGNYGYTF.

The J gene is TRBJ1-1, the V gene TRBV6-2 or TRBV6-3; no definite D call. V lost 4 bases, J lost 11 bases, and 23 bases lay in between. Germline CDR1 reads MNHEY; CDR2 reads SVGEGT. The CDR3 runs 15 residues. CDR3 sequence: CASSWIGVSPSGAFF. Here the CDR3 DNA reads TGTGCCAGCAGTTGGATAGGTGTTTCGCCCTCCGGGGCTTTCTTT.

This clone has just one count. The chain couples TRBV5-5 to TRBJ2-5, with 10 bases lining up with TRBD2. V was pared by 2 bases and J by 5 bases, with 6 bases of the junction left unmatched. Germline V lookup: CDR1 SGHKS, CDR2 YYEKEE (reference sequence). CDR3 length: 15 residues. The CDR3 sequence is CASSFGLAVGETQYF. CDR3 sequence (DNA): TGTGCCAGCAGCTTCGGACTAGCGGTAGGTGAGACCCAGTACTTC.

The V call is TRBV19, the J call TRBJ1-4; 10 bases agree with TRBD1. The CDR3 runs 14 residues. V gave up 6 bases and J gave up 8 bases; unmatched junction bases: 6. Germline loops: CDR1 LNHDA, CDR2 SQIVND (reference sequence). The CDR3 loop is CASRGQGRNEKLFF. The CDR3 region has the DNA TGTGCCAGTAGGGGACAGGGGAGGAACGAAAAACTGTTTTTT.

The V call is TRBV7-3, the J call TRBJ2-3; 8 bases fit TRBD2. This CDR3 contains 16 residues. With 0 bases clipped from V and 2 bases from J, the junction kept 4 bases outside the gene matches. CDR1 is SGHTA, CDR2 FQGTGA, per germline. In DNA, the CDR3 is TGTGCCAGCAGCTTAACTAGCGGGGTGCCCACAGATACGCAGTATTTT. Its translation: CASSLTSGVPTDTQYF. The whole variable domain, filled in from reference TRBV7-3 and TRBJ2-3, reads GAGVSQTPSNKVTEKGKYVELRCDPISGHTALYWYRQSLGQGPEFLIYFQGTGAADDSGLPNDRFFAVRPEGSVSTLKIQRTERGDSAVYLCASSLTSGVPTDTQYFGPGTRLTVL.

The chain uses TRBV19 and TRBJ1-6; the match to TRBD1 covers 8 bases. Trimming cost V 3 bases and J 9 bases; bases outside gene matches: 7. Germline CDR1 LNHDA, CDR2 SQIVND (reference sequence). The CDR3 extends over 15 amino acids. The chain's CDR3 is CASSINAGGRSPLHF. The CDR3 bases are TGTGCCAGTAGTATCAATGCAGGGGGCCGTTCACCCCTCCACTTT.

The V gene is TRBV27, the J gene TRBJ1-1, with 8 bases aligning to TRBD1. The germline V gene has CDR1 MNHEY and CDR2 SMNVEV (reference sequence). The V and J ends lost 8 bases and 4 bases, in that order; junction bases with no gene match: 9. This CDR3 is built from 14 residues. For the CDR3, the DNA is TGTGCCAGCCGGCGACAGGGGTTGGGCACTGAAGCTTTCTTT. Protein product: CASRRQGLGTEAFF.

This chain uses TRBV3-1 (or the pseudogene TRBV3-2) with TRBJ2-1, with 10 bases fitting TRBD2. The CDR3 covers 14 residues. CDR1 is LGHDT and CDR2 is YNNKEL in the germline V gene (reference sequence). J was trimmed by 7 bases and V by 5 bases; bases with no gene match: 5. CDR3 loop: CASSSGAGGNEQFF. In DNA, the CDR3 is TGTGCCAGCAGCTCGGGAGCGGGGGGGAATGAGCAGTTCTTC.